This T cell receptor beta chain is from a study of shared clonotypes between healthy human individuals. Study in general: The donor group consisted of a couple of women and a few men, aged 18 to 49.

The CDR3 totals 16 residues. CDR1 and CDR2 (germline): MDHEN, SYDVKM. Trimming shortened V by 3 bases and J by 0 bases, and 15 bases separated the two germline ends. Original processing notes: Owing to the provision of junction-only sequences devoid of quality scores by immunoSEQ, filtering differed. The table came from immunoSEQ multiplex PCR; TCRdb's copy has only in-frame clones and leaves some out. That table is the source of V, J and clone size, and D and trimming were worked out from the DNA. This table holds approximately 2,000,000 clones, roughly 90% found once. Both subsets, CD45RA+ naive and CD45RA-negative memory, were split from the CD4+ cells.

Sequenced sample: naive CD4+ T cells from PBMCs. Subset defined: CD45RA+ positively selected. This clonotype was obtained from a man aged 18 to 35 in good health. Some clones in this sample may be carry-over from other donors' samples. The chain joins TRBV28 to TRBJ2-7; D is possibly TRBD1 or TRBD2 (5 bases each). The CDR3 nucleotides are TGTGCCAGCAGTTTTTACAGACGGGACGTCTCCTACGAGCAGTACTTC. The encoded protein is CASSFYRRDVSYEQYF. Looking up the rest from reference TRBV28 and TRBJ2-7 gives the full variable domain: DVKVTQSSRYLVKRTGEKVFLECVQDMDHENMFWYRQDPGLGLRLIYFSYDVKMKEKGDIPEGYSVSREKKERFSLILESASTNQTSMYLCASSFYRRDVSYEQYFGPGTRLTVT.